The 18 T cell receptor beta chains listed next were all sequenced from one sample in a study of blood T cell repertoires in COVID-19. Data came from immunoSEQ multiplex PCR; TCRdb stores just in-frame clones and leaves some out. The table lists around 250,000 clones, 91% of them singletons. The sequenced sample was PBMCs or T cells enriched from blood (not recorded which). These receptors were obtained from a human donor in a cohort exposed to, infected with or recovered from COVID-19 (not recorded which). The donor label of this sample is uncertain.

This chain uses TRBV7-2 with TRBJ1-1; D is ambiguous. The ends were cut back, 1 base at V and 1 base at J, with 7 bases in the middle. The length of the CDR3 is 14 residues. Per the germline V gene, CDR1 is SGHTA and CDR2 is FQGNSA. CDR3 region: CASSLGPGNTEAFF. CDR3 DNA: TGTGCCAGCAGCTTAGGTCCAGGGAACACTGAAGCTTTCTTT.

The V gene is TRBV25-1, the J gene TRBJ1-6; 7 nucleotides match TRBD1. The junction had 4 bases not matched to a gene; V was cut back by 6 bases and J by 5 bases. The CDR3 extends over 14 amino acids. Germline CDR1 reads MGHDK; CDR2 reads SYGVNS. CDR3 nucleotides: TGTGCCAGCAGGTGGCAGGGGGATAATTCACCCCTCCACTTT. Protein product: CASRWQGDNSPLHF.

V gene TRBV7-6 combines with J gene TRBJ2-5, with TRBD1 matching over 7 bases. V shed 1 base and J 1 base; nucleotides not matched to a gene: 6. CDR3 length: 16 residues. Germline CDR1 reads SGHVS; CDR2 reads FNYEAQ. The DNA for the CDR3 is TGTGCCAGCAGCTTAGAAGCCCGGACAGGCCAAGAGACCCAGTACTTC. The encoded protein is CASSLEARTGQETQYF. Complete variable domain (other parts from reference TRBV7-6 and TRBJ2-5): GAGVSQSPRYKVTKRGQDVALRCDPISGHVSLYWYRQALGQGPEFLTYFNYEAQQDKSGLPNDRFSAERPEGSISTLTIQRTEQRDSAMYRCASSLEARTGQETQYFGPGTRLLVL.

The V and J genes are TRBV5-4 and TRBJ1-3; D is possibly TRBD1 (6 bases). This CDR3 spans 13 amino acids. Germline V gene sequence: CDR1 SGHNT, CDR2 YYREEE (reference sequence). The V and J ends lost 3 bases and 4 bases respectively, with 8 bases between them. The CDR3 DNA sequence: TGTGCCAGCAGCTCTGACAGGGGAAACACCATATATTTT. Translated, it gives CASSSDRGNTIYF.

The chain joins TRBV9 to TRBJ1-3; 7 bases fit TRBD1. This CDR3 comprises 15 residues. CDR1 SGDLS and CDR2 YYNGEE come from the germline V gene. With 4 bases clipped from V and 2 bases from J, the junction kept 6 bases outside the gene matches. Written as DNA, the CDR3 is TGTGCCAGCAGCCTTGGACAGGACCCTGGAAACACCATATATTTT. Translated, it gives CASSLGQDPGNTIYF. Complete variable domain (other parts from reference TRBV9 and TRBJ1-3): DSGVTQTPKHLITATGQRVTLRCSPRSGDLSVYWYQQSLDQGLQFLIQYYNGEERAKGNILERFSAQQFPDLHSELNLSSLELGDSALYFCASSLGQDPGNTIYFGEGSWLTVV.

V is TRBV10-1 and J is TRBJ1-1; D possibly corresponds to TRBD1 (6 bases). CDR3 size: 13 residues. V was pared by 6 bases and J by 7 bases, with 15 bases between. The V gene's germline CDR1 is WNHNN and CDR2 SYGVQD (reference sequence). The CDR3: CASSPSLDSEAFF. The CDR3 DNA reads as TGCGCCAGCAGCCCCTCTCTGGACAGTGAAGCTTTCTTT.

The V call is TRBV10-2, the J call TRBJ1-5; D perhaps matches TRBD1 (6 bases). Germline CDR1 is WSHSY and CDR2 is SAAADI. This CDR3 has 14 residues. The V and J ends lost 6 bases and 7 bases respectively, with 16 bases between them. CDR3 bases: TGCGCCAGCAGCGGTGGGGGGGCGGGACAGCCCCAGCATTTT. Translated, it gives CASSGGGAGQPQHF.

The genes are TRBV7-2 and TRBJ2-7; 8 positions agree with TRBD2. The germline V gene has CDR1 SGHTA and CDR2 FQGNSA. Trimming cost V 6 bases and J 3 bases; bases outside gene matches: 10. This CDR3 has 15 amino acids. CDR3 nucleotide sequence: TGTGCCAGCAGTTACATAAGCGGGGGCCACTACGAGCAGTACTTC. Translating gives CASSYISGGHYEQYF. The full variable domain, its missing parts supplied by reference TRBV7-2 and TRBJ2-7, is GAGVSQSPSNKVTEKGKDVELRCDPISGHTALYWYRQSLGQGLEFLIYFQGNSAPDKSGLPSDRFSAERTGGSVSTLTIQRTQQEDSAVYLCASSYISGGHYEQYFGPGTRLTVT.

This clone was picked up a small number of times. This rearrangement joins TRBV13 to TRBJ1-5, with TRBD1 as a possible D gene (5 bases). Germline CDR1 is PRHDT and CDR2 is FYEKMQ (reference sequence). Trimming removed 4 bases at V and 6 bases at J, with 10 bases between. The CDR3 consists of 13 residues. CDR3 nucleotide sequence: TGTGCCAGCAGCTCCGGCCAGGGTCAGCCCCAGCATTTT. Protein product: CASSSGQGQPQHF.

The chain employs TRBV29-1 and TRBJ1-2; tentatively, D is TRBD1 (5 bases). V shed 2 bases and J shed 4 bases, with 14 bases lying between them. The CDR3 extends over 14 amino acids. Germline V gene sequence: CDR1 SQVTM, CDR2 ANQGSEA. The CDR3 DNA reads TGCAGCGTTGAATCCAGGGCCCCATCCTATGGCTACACCTTC. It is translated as CSVESRAPSYGYTF.

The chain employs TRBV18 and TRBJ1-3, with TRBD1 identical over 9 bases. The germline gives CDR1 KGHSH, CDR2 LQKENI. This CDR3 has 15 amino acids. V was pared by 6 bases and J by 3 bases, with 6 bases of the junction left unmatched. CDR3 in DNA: TGTGCCAGCTCCCTGGGACAGGGCAATGGAAACACCATATATTTT. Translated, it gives CASSLGQGNGNTIYF. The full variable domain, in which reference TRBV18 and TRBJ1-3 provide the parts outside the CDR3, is NAGVMQNPRHLVRRRGQEARLRCSPMKGHSHVYWYRQLPEEGLKFMVYLQKENIIDESGMPKERFSAEFPKEGPSILRIQQVVRGDSAAYFCASSLGQGNGNTIYFGEGSWLTVV.

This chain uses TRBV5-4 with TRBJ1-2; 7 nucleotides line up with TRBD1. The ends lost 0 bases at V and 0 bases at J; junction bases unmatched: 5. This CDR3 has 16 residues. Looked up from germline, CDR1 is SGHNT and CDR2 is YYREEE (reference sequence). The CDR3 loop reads CASSLGGTVANYGYTF. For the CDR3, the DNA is TGTGCCAGCAGCTTGGGGGGGACAGTAGCTAACTATGGCTACACCTTC.

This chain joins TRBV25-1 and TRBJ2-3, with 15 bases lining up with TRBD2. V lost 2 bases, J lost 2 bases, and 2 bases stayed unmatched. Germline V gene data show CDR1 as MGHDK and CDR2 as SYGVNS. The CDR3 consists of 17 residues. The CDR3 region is CASSEGTSGGTTDTQYF. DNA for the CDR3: TGTGCCAGCAGTGAAGGGACTAGCGGGGGGACCACAGATACGCAGTATTTT.

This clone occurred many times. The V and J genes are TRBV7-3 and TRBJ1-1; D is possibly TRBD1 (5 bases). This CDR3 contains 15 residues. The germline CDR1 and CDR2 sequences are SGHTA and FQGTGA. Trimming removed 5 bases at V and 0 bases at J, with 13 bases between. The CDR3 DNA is TGTGCCAGCAGCCTAGGAGACAGAGTGAACACTGAAGCTTTCTTT. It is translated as CASSLGDRVNTEAFF. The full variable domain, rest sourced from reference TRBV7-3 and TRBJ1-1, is GAGVSQTPSNKVTEKGKYVELRCDPISGHTALYWYRQSLGQGPEFLIYFQGTGAADDSGLPNDRFFAVRPEGSVSTLKIQRTERGDSAVYLCASSLGDRVNTEAFFGQGTRLTVV.

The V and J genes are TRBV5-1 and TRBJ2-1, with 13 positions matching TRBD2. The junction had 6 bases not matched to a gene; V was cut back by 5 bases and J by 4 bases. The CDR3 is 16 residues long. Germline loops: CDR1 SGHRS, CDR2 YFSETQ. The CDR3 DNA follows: TGCGCCAGCAGACTAGCGGGGGGGAGGCTGTACAATGAGCAGTTCTTC. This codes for CASRLAGGRLYNEQFF.

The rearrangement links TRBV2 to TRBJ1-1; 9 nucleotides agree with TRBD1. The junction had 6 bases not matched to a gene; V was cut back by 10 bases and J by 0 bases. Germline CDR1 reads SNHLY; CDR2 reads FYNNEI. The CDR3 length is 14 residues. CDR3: CATRGQGMNTEAFF. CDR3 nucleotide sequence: TGTGCCACGCGGGGACAGGGCATGAACACTGAAGCTTTCTTT.

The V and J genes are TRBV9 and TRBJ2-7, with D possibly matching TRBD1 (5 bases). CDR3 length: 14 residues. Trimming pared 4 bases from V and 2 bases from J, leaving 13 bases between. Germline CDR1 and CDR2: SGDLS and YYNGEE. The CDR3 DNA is TGTGCCAGCAGCCCACAACAGGAGACCTACGAGCAGTACTTC. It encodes CASSPQQETYEQYF.

Here the CDR3 DNA reads TGTGCCAGTAGTGCTGGTACTTACGAGCAGTACTTC. Amino acid sequence: CASSAGTYEQYF. This chain links TRBV19 with TRBJ2-7; D unclear. V lost 5 bases and J lost 4, with 9 bases in between. The CDR3 totals 12 residues. The germline gives CDR1 LNHDA, CDR2 SQIVND (reference sequence).